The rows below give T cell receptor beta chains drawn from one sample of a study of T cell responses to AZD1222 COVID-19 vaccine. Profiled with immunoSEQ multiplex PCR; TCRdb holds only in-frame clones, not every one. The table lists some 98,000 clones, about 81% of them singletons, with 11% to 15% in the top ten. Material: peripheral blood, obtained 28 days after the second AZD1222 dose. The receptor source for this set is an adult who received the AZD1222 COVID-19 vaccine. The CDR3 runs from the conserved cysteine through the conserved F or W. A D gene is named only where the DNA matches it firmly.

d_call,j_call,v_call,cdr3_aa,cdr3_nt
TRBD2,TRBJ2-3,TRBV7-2,CASSSKGAGTDTQYF,TGTGCCAGCAGCTCGAAAGGAGCGGGAACAGATACGCAGTATTTT
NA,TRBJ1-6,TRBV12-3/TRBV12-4,CASSLGGPLHF,TGTGCCAGCAGTTTAGGTGGACCTCTCCACTTT
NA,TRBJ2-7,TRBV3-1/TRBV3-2,CASSQGTRLLGRYEQYF,TGTGCCAGCAGCCAAGGGACCCGACTCCTCGGGAGATACGAGCAGTACTTC
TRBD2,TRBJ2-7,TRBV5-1,CASSFSGSSYEQYF,TGCGCCAGCAGCTTTAGCGGGTCCTCCTACGAGCAGTACTTC
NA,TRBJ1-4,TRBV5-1,CASSLRGTNEKLFF,TGCGCCAGCAGCTTGAGAGGGACTAATGAAAAACTGTTTTTT
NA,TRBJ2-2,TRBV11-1,CASAQAPSSNTGELFF,TGTGCCAGCGCTCAGGCCCCCTCCTCGAACACCGGGGAGCTGTTTTTT
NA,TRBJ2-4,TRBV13,CASSLGGIAKNIQYF,TGTGCCAGCAGCTTAGGTGGGATAGCCAAAAACATTCAGTACTTC
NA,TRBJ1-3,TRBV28,CASSNKNTIYF,TGTGCCAGCAGCAATAAAAACACCATATATTTT
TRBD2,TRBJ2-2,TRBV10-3,CAISESKLAGAGELFF,TGTGCCATCAGTGAGTCGAAACTAGCGGGAGCCGGGGAGCTGTTTTTT
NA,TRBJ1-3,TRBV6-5,CAAMGGNTIYF,TGTGCCGCAATGGGAGGCAACACCATATATTTT
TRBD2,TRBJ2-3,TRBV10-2,CASTALAGGLADTQYF,TGCGCCAGCACTGCGCTAGCGGGAGGTCTGGCAGATACGCAGTATTTT
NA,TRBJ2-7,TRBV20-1,CSASQAYEQYF,TGCAGTGCTAGTCAAGCGTACGAGCAGTACTTC
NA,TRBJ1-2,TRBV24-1,CATSDPTEDYGYTF,TGTGCCACCAGTGACCCGACTGAAGACTATGGCTACACCTTC
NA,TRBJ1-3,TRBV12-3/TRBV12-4,CAIGRNSGNTIYF,TGTGCCATCGGGAGAAACTCTGGAAACACCATATATTTT
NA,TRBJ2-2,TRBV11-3,CASSRGLAGGGITGELFF,TGTGCCAGCAGTCGAGGCCTCGCAGGAGGGGGCATCACCGGGGAGCTGTTTTTT
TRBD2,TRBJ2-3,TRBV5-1,CASSQGLAGGPLDTQYF,TGCGCCAGCAGCCAAGGACTAGCGGGGGGGCCTCTGGATACGCAGTATTTT
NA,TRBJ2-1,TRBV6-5,CASSTTSGDEQFF,TGTGCCAGCAGTACGACCTCGGGGGATGAGCAGTTCTTC
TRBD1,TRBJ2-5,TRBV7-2,CASSKGGAQETQYF,TGTGCCAGCAGCAAAGGGGGCGCCCAGGAGACCCAGTACTTC
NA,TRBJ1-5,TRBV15,CATSRAPRGNQPQHF,TGTGCCACCAGCAGAGCCCCAAGAGGCAATCAGCCCCAGCATTTT
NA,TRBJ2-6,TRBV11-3,CASSPQTVSGANVLTF,TGTGCCAGCAGCCCGCAAACCGTCTCTGGGGCCAACGTCCTGACTTTC